The 11 T cell receptor beta chains in this list originate from one sample, sequenced in a study of shared clonotypes between healthy human individuals. Cells designated naive CD8 were CD45RO-negative and were positively selected for CCR7, with terminally differentiated effector memory CD45RA+ cells excluded. Some clones are missing from TCRdb's copy, which holds only in-frame ones; the method was immunoSEQ multiplex PCR. The table has hundreds of thousands of clones, 90% to 97% seen once. Sequencing used naive CD8+ T cells sorted from blood. The receptors stem from a woman in her twenties or thirties in good health.

The chain has TRBV11-2 and TRBJ1-2; D ambiguous. Per germline, CDR1 SGHAT and CDR2 FQNNGV. This CDR3 region has 12 residues. Trimming shortened V by 3 bases and J by 8 bases, and 10 bases separated the two germline ends. The CDR3 region has the DNA TGTGCCAGCAGCTTCGGAGTAGACGGCTACACCTTC. Translating gives CASSFGVDGYTF.

This chain links TRBV6-1 with TRBJ2-7, with 7 bases lining up with TRBD2. CDR1 and CDR2 (germline): MNHNS, SASEGT. The CDR3 has 17 amino acids. The V gene end was trimmed by 2 bases and the J gene end by 0 bases; junction bases not matched to a gene: 10. DNA of the CDR3: TGTGCCAGCAGTGAATCTAGGCTAGCGGTAAGCTCCTACGAGCAGTACTTC. Its translation: CASSESRLAVSSYEQYF.

The chain uses TRBV5-4 and TRBJ1-4; no clear D. CDR1 SGHNT and CDR2 YYREEE come from the germline V gene (reference sequence). V gave up 4 bases and J gave up 2 bases, with 12 bases separating them. The CDR3 has 15 residues. The CDR3 sequence: CASSPDPETNEKLFF. In DNA form, the CDR3 reads TGTGCCAGCAGCCCGGACCCAGAGACTAATGAAAAACTGTTTTTT.

The chain has TRBV27 and TRBJ2-3, with TRBD2 matching over 12 bases. CDR1 and CDR2 (germline): MNHEY, SMNVEV (reference sequence). The CDR3 consists of 18 residues. With 3 bases clipped from V and 5 bases from J, the junction kept 12 bases outside the gene matches. DNA for the CDR3: TGTGCCAGCAGTTTCCCGGCGCCGACTAGCGGGAGCGTAGATACGCAGTATTTT. It codes for CASSFPAPTSGSVDTQYF.

V and J are TRBV11-1 and TRBJ1-1; TRBD1 matches 7 bases. Germline V gene data show CDR1 as SGHAT and CDR2 as FQDESV (reference sequence). V dropped 2 bases and J dropped 2; count of bases not matched to a gene: 2. This CDR3 is 14 amino acids long. DNA for the CDR3: TGTGCCAGCAGCTTACACAGGGGAAACACTGAAGCTTTCTTT. It codes for CASSLHRGNTEAFF.

V gene TRBV28 combines with J gene TRBJ2-1; 7 nucleotides agree with TRBD2. Per the germline V gene, CDR1 is MDHEN and CDR2 is SYDVKM. The CDR3 has 14 residues. Trimming removed 5 bases from V and 9 bases from J; junction bases left unmatched: 10. The CDR3 region is CASSRSGGSAEQFF. The CDR3 DNA sequence: TGTGCCAGCAGTCGGAGTGGCGGGAGCGCTGAGCAGTTCTTC.

This chain uses TRBV7-9 with TRBJ2-3, with 7 bases that match TRBD1. Germline CDR1 is SEHNR and CDR2 is FQNEAQ (reference sequence). Unmatched junction bases numbered 9, after V lost 4 bases and J lost 2 bases. The CDR3 is made up of 16 amino acids. The CDR3 DNA is TGTGCCAGCAGCTCCGGACAGGTCCCGGCCACAGATACGCAGTATTTT. This encodes CASSSGQVPATDTQYF.

In DNA form, the CDR3 reads TGTGCCAGCAGTTCGGCGGGTGGCGGGAGGCTTTACGAGCAGTACTTC. This codes for CASSSAGGGRLYEQYF. This rearrangement joins TRBV27 to TRBJ2-7, with 8 bases that match TRBD2. The germline gives CDR1 MNHEY, CDR2 SMNVEV (reference sequence). The V segment lost 4 bases and the J segment 4 bases; nucleotides outside the gene matches: 12. The CDR3 contains 16 residues.

This rearrangement joins TRBV30 to TRBJ2-7, with D possibly being TRBD1 (5 bases). The CDR3 has 13 amino acids. The ends were cut back, 2 bases at V and 3 bases at J, with 11 bases in the middle. CDR1 is GTSNPN, CDR2 SVGIG, per germline (reference sequence). The CDR3 reads CAWSPPRDYEQYF. The CDR3 DNA reads as TGTGCCTGGAGTCCCCCCAGGGACTACGAGCAGTACTTC.

CDR3 coding DNA: TGTGCCAGCAGCCCTCTAGAGGGTTACAATGAGCAGTTCTTC. This encodes CASSPLEGYNEQFF. The chain carries TRBV13 and TRBJ2-1, with D tentatively TRBD2 (5 bases). V shed 5 bases and J shed 4 bases, with 12 bases lying between them. The length of the CDR3 is 14 residues. Per germline, CDR1 PRHDT and CDR2 FYEKMQ (reference sequence).

The CDR3 sequence: CASSWTSGSVDEQFF. The CDR3 nucleotides are TGTGCCAGCAGCTGGACTAGCGGGAGCGTAGATGAGCAGTTCTTC. The rearrangement links TRBV7-8 to TRBJ2-1, with TRBD2 identical over 13 bases. The V gene's germline CDR1 is SGHVS and CDR2 FQNEAQ. The CDR3 extends over 15 amino acids. V trimming: 4 bases; J trimming: 8 bases; junction bases outside the gene matches: 5.